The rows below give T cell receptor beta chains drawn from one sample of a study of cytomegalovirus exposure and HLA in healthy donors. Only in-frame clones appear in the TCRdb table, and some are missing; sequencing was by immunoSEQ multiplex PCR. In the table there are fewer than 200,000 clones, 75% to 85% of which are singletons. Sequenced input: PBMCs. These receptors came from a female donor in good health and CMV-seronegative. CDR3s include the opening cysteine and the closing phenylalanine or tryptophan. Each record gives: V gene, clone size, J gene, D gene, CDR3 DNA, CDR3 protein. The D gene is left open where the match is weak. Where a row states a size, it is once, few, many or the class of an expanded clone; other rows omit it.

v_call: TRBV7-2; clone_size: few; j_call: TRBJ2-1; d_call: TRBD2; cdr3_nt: TGTGCCAGCAGCCGGGGGCGCGGGGGGCGGGACAATGAGCAGTTCTTC; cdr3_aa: CASSRGRGGRDNEQFF
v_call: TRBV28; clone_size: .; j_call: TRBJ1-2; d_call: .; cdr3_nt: TGTGCCAGCAGTTTATATGGGGGGTCTTCCAACTATGGCTACACCTTC; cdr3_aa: CASSLYGGSSNYGYTF
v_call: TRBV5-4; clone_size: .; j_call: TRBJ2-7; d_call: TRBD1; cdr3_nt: TGTGCCAGCAGCTTGGGCGGGACAGGGGTCTACGAGCAGTACTTC; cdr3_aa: CASSLGGTGVYEQYF
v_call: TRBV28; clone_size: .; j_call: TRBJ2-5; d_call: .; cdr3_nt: TGTGCCAGCAGTTTATGGGCCAGTGGTGGAGAGACCCAGTACTTC; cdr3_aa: CASSLWASGGETQYF
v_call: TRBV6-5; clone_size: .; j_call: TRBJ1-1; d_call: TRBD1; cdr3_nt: TGTGCCAGCAGAGGACAGGGGTTCGGCACTGAAGCTTTCTTT; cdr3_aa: CASRGQGFGTEAFF
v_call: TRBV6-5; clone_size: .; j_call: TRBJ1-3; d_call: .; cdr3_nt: TGTGCCAGCGGCCGGGACACGGCTGGAAACACCATATATTTT; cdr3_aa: CASGRDTAGNTIYF
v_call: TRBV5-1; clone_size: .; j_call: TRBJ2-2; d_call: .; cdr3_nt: TGCGCCAGCAGCCCCCAGGGGGCTACTAGCGTTGGCGGGGAGCTGTTTTTT; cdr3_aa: CASSPQGATSVGGELFF
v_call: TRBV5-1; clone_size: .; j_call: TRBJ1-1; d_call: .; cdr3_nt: TGCGCCAGCAGCTTGAGCGATCAGAACACTGAAGCTTTCTTT; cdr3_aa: CASSLSDQNTEAFF
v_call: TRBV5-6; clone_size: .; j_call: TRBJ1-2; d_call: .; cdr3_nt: TGTGCCAGCAGCGAACTTATACGTAACTATGGCTACACCTTC; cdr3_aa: CASSELIRNYGYTF
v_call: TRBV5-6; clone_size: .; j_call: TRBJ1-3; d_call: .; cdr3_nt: TGTGCCAGCAGCTTGGGACCGACAGCAGGAAACACCATATATTTT; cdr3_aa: CASSLGPTAGNTIYF
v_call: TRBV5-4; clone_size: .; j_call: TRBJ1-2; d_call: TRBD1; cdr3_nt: TGTGCCAGCAGCTTCGGACAGGAAGATGGCTACACCTTC; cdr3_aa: CASSFGQEDGYTF
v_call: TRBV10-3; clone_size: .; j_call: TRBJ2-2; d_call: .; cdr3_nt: TGTGCCACCGAGGACAACCGAAGAGGGGAGCTGTTTTTT; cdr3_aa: CATEDNRRGELFF
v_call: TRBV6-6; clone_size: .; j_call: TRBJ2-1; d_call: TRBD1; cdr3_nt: TGTGCCAGCAACGGGGACAGGTCCCACAATGAGCAGTTCTTC; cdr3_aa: CASNGDRSHNEQFF
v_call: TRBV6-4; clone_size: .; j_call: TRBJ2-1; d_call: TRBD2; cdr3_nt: TGTGCCAGCACCCCCAGAGCGGGGGGGAAGCAGTTCTTC; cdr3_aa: CASTPRAGGKQFF
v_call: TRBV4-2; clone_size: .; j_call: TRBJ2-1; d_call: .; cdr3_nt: TGTGCCAGCAGCCAAGATTCAGGGAGGAATTCCTACAATGAGCAGTTCTTC; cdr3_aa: CASSQDSGRNSYNEQFF
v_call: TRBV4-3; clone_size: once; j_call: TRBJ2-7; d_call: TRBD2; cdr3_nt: TGCGCCAGCAGCCCTGGGACTAGCGGCTCCTACGAGCAGTACTTC; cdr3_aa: CASSPGTSGSYEQYF
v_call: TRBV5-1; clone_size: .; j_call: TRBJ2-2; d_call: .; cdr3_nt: TGCGCCAGCAGCTCTGAAATCGGCGTTTCGGGCACCGGGGAGCTGTTTTTT; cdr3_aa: CASSSEIGVSGTGELFF
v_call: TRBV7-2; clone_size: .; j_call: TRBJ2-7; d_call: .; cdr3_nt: TGTGCCAGCAGCCCGTCGGGGTACGAGCAGTACTTC; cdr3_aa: CASSPSGYEQYF
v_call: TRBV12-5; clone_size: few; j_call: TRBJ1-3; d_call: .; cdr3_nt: TGTGCTAGTGTCAAGACACAGGGTTATGGAAACACCATATATTTT; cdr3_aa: CASVKTQGYGNTIYF
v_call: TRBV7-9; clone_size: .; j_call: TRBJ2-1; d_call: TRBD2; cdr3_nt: TGTGCCAGCAGACCTAGCGGGGGGGGCTTGATTGAGCAGTTCTTC; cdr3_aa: CASRPSGGGLIEQFF
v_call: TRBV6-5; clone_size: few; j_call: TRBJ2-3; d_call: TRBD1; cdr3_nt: TGTGCCAGCAGTGGACAGGGGGACACAGATACGCAGTATTTT; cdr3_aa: CASSGQGDTDTQYF
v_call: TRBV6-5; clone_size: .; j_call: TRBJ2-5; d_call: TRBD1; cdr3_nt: TGTGCCAGCAGTTACCAGCCGGGACAGGGAGTCTCCCAGTACTTC; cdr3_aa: CASSYQPGQGVSQYF